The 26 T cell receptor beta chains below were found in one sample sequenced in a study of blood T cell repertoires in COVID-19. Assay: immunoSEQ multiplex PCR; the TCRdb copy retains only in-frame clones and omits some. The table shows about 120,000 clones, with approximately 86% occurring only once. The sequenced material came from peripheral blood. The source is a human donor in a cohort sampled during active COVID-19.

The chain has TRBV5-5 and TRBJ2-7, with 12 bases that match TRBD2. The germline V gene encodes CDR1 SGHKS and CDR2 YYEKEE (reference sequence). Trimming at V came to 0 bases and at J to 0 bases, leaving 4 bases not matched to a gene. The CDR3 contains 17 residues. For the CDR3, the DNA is TGTGCCAGCAGCTTGGCGGCTAGCGGGGGGGCCTCCTACGAGCAGTACTTC. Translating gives CASSLAASGGASYEQYF. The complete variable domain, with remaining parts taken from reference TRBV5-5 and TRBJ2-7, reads DAGVTQSPTHLIKTRGQQVTLRCSPISGHKSVSWYQQVLGQGPQFIFQYYEKEERGRGNFPDRFSARQFPNYSSELNVNALLLGDSALYLCASSLAASGGASYEQYFGPGTRLTVT.

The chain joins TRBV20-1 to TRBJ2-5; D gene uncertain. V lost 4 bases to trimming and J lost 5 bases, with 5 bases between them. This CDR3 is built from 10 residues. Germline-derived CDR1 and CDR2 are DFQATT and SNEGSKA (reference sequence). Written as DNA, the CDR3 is TGCAGTGCTAACGGGGAGACCCAGTACTTC. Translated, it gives CSANGETQYF.

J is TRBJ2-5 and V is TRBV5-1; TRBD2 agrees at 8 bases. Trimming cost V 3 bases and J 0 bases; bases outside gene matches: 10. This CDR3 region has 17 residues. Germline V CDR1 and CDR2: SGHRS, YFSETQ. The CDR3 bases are TGCGCCAGCAGCTCATACCCGGGGGGGGCCGACCAAGAGACCCAGTACTTC. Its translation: CASSSYPGGADQETQYF.

CDR3 coding DNA: TGTGCCAGCAGCGCCACAGGGGTATTAGGGGCTTTCTTT. Translating gives CASSATGVLGAFF. The chain carries TRBV5-5 and TRBJ1-1, with 7 bases aligning to TRBD1. The CDR3 contains 13 residues. Trimming removed 4 bases from V and 11 bases from J; junction bases left unmatched: 11. CDR1 is SGHKS and CDR2 is YYEKEE in the germline V gene (reference sequence).

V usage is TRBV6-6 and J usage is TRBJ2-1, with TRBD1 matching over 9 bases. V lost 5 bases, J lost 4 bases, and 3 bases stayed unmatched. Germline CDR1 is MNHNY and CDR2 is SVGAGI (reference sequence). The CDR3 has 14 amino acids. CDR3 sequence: CASSRQGVYNEQFF. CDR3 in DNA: TGTGCCAGCAGTCGACAGGGGGTATACAATGAGCAGTTCTTC.

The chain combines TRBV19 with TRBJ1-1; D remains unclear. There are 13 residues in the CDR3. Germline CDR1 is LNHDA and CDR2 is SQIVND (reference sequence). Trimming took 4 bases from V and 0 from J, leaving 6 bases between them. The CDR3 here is CASSRQMNTEAFF. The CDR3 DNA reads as TGTGCCAGTAGTAGGCAAATGAACACTGAAGCTTTCTTT.

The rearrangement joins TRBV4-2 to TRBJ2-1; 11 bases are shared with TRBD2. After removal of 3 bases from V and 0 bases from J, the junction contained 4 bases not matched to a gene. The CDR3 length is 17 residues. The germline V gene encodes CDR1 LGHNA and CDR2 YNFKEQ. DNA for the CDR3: TGTGCCAGCAGCCAGTTAGCGGGGGGGATCTCCTACAATGAGCAGTTCTTC. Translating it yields CASSQLAGGISYNEQFF.

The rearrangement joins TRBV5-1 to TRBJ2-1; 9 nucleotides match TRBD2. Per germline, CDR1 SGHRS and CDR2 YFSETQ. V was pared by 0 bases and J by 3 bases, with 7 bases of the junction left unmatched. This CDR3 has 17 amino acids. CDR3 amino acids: CASSLARLAGLYNEQFF. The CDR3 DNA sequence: TGCGCCAGCAGCTTGGCCCGCCTAGCGGGACTCTACAATGAGCAGTTCTTC.

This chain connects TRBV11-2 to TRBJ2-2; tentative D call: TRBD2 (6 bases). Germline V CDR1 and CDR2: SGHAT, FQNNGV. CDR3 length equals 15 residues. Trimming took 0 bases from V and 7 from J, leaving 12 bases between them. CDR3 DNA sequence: TGTGCCAGCAGCTTAGATTGGGGGGTCAGCGGGGAGCTGTTTTTT. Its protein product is CASSLDWGVSGELFF.

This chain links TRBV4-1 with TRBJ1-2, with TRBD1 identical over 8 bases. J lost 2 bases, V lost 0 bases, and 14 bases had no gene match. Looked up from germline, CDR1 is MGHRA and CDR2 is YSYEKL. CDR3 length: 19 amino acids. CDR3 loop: CASSQDLGGQVFRNYGYTF. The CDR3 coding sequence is TGCGCCAGCAGCCAAGATTTAGGGGGACAGGTCTTCAGAAACTATGGCTACACCTTC.

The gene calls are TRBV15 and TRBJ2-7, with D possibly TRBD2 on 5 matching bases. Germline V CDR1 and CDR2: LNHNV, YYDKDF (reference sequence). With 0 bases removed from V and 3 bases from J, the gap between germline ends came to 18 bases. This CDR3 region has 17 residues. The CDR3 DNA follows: TGTGCCACCAGCAGAGATAAACCGGGAAAGAACCTCTACGAGCAGTACTTC. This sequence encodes CATSRDKPGKNLYEQYF.

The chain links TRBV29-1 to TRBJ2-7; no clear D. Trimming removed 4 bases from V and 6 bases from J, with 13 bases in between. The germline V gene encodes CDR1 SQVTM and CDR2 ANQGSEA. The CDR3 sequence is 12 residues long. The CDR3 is CSVGGSSAEQYF. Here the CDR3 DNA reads TGCAGCGTTGGCGGCAGTTCTGCCGAGCAGTACTTC.

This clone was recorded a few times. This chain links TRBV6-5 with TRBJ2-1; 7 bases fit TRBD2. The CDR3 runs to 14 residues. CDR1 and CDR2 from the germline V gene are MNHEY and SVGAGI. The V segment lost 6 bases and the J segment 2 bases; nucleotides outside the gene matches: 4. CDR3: CASRRSGAYNEQFF. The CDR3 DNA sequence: TGTGCCAGCAGGCGGAGCGGGGCCTACAATGAGCAGTTCTTC.

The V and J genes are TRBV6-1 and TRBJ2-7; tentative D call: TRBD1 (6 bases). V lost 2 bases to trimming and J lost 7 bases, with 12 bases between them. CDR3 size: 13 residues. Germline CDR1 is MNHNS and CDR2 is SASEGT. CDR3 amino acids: CASSEWGTSEQYF. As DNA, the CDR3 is TGTGCCAGCAGTGAATGGGGGACAAGTGAGCAGTACTTC.

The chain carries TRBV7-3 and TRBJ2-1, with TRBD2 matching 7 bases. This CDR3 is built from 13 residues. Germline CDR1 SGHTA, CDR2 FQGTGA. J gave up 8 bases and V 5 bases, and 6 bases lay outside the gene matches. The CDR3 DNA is TGTGCCAGCAGCCCCCCGCTAGCGGATGAGCAGTTCTTC. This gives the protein CASSPPLADEQFF.

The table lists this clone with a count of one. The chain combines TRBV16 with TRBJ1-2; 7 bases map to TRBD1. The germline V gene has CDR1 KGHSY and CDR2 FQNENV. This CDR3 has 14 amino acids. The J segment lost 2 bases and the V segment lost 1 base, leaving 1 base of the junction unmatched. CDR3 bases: TGTGCCAGCAGCCAATGGGACAGCAACTATGGCTACACCTTC. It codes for CASSQWDSNYGYTF. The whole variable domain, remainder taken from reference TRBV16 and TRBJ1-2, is GEEVAQTPKHLVRGEGQKAKLYCAPIKGHSYVFWYQQVLKNEFKFLISFQNENVFDETGMPKERFSAKCLPNSPCSLEIQATKLEDSAVYFCASSQWDSNYGYTFGSGTRLTVV.

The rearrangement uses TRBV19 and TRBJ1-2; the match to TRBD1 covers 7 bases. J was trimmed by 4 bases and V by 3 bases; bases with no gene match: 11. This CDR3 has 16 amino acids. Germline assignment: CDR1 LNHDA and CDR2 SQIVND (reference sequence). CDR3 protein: CASSIGGGQQLYGYTF. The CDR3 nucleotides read TGTGCCAGTAGTATCGGGGGGGGACAGCAACTCTATGGCTACACCTTC.

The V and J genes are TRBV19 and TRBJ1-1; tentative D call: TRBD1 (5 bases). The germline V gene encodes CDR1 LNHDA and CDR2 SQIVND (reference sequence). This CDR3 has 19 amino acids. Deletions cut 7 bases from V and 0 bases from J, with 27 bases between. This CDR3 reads CASMRDSRVSGGLNTEAFF. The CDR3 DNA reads TGTGCCAGTATGAGGGACTCGCGTGTCTCGGGGGGATTGAACACTGAAGCTTTCTTT.

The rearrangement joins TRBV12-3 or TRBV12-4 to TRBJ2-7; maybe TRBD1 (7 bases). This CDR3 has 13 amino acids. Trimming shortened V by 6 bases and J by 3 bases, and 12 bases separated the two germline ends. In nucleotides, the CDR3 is TGTGCCAGCAGGCGGGACAGATTCTACGAGCAGTACTTC. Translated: CASRRDRFYEQYF.

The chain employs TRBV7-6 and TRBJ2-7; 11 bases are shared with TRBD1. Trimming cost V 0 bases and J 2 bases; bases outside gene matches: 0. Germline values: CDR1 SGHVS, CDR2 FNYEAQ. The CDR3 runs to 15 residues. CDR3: CASSLAGQGAYEQYF. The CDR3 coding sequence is TGTGCCAGCAGCTTAGCGGGACAGGGGGCCTACGAGCAGTACTTC.

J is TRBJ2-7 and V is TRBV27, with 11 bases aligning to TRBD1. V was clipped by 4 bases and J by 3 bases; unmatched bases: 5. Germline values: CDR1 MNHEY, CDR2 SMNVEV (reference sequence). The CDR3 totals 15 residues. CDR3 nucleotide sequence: TGTGCCAGCAGTTACGGGGGGACAGGGGGCTACGAGCAGTACTTC. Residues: CASSYGGTGGYEQYF.

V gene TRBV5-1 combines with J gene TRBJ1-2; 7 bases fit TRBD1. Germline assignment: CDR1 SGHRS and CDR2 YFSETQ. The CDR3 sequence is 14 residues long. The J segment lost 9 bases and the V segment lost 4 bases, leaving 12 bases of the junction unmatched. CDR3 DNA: TGCGCCAGCAGCCCCGAGACAGGGTACATAAGCTACACCTTC. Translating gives CASSPETGYISYTF.

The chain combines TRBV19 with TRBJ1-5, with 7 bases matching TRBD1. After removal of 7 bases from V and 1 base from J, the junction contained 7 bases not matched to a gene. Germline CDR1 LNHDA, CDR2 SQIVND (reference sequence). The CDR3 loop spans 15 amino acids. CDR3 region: CASTPTGISNQPQHF. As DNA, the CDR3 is TGTGCCAGTACTCCGACAGGGATAAGCAATCAGCCCCAGCATTTT.

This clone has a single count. CDR3 sequence: CATSDFRVAGGKNTGELFF. CDR3 nucleotide sequence: TGTGCCACCAGTGATTTTAGAGTAGCGGGAGGCAAGAACACCGGGGAGCTGTTTTTT. This sequence joins TRBV24-1 and TRBJ2-2; 10 positions match TRBD2. The CDR3 sequence is 19 residues long. V lost 1 base, J lost 1 base, and 8 bases stayed unmatched. CDR1 is KGHDR and CDR2 is SFDVKD in the germline V gene.

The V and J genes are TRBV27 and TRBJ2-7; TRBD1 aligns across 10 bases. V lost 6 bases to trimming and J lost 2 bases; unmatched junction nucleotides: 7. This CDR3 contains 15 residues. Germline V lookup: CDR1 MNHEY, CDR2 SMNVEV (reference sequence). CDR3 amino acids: CASSLTGGAPYEQYF. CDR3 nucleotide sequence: TGTGCCAGCAGCCTGACAGGGGGCGCCCCCTACGAGCAGTACTTC.

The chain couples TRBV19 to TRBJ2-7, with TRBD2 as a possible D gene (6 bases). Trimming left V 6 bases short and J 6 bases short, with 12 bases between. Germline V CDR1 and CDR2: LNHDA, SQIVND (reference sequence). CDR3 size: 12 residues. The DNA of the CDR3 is TGTGCCAGTAGGCCGGGAGAAGGCGAGCAGTACTTC. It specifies CASRPGEGEQYF.